A selection of T cell receptor beta chains follows, all from one sample in a study of shared clonotypes between healthy human individuals. Clones were read by immunoSEQ multiplex PCR, and TCRdb kept only the in-frame ones, dropping some. The sample shows millions of clones, 93% of them seen only once. The sequenced sample was naive CD8+ T cells from PBMCs. The origin of the receptors is a man in his late teens or twenties in good health. Some clones in this sample may be carry-over from other donors' samples. CDR3s include the opening cysteine and the closing phenylalanine or tryptophan. A D gene is named only where the DNA matches it firmly. The size of a clone is reported for some rows only, either as once, few or many, or as a class for expanded clones.

CASSLAGLNYEQYF	TGTGCCAGCAGTTTAGCAGGACTCAACTACGAGCAGTACTTC	NA	TRBV27	TRBJ2-7	14	NA
CASSYRTGVYGYTF	TGTGCCAGCAGTTACAGGACAGGGGTGTATGGCTACACCTTC	NA	TRBV6-5	TRBJ1-2	14	TRBD1
CASSPTGAVDEKLFF	TGTGCCAGCAGCCCAACCGGCGCCGTGGATGAAAAACTGTTTTTT	NA	TRBV7-6	TRBJ1-4	15	NA
CASSLTTGPHEQYF	TGTGCCAGCAGCTTAACGACAGGCCCTCACGAGCAGTACTTC	once	TRBV13	TRBJ2-7	14	NA
CASSLAQRARGPDNEQFF	TGTGCCAGCAGCTTAGCGCAGAGGGCTAGAGGGCCGGACAATGAGCAGTTCTTC	NA	TRBV7-8	TRBJ2-1	18	NA
CASSNRGAGTEAFF	TGTGCCAGCAGCAACCGTGGAGCCGGAACTGAAGCTTTCTTT	NA	TRBV9	TRBJ1-1	14	NA
CASGPAPYREKISPLHF	TGTGCCAGCGGACCAGCCCCTTACAGGGAAAAAATTTCACCCCTCCACTTT	NA	TRBV7-9	TRBJ1-6	17	NA
CASSFGLAQPNEQFF	TGTGCCAGCAGCTTCGGACTAGCGCAGCCCAATGAGCAGTTCTTC	NA	TRBV7-8	TRBJ2-1	15	TRBD2
CASSSAGQETQYF	TGTGCCAGCAGTTCGGCGGGTCAAGAGACCCAGTACTTC	NA	TRBV28	TRBJ2-5	13	NA
CASSLMPELIGGSPLHF	TGTGCCAGCAGCCTTATGCCGGAGCTCATCGGAGGATCACCCCTCCACTTT	NA	TRBV28	TRBJ1-6	17	NA
CASSLRTVQETQYF	TGTGCCAGCAGCTTAAGGACAGTCCAAGAGACCCAGTACTTC	NA	TRBV7-8	TRBJ2-5	14	NA
CASSLEGEGVHEQYF	TGTGCCAGCAGCTTGGAGGGTGAGGGTGTCCACGAGCAGTACTTC	NA	TRBV5-4	TRBJ2-7	15	NA
CASSYSQGPVGYEQYF	TGTGCCAGCAGTTACTCCCAGGGGCCGGTAGGCTACGAGCAGTACTTC	NA	TRBV27	TRBJ2-7	16	NA
CASSEVETGVPTDTQYF	TGTGCCAGCAGTGAAGTGGAGACAGGGGTCCCCACAGATACGCAGTATTTT	NA	TRBV6-1	TRBJ2-3	17	TRBD1
CASRGQGPGYTF	TGTGCCAGCAGGGGACAGGGGCCGGGCTACACCTTC	NA	TRBV6-5	TRBJ1-2	12	TRBD1
CAISEPNPPSGRKKRNEQFF	TGTGCCATCAGTGAGCCAAACCCGCCTAGCGGGAGGAAGAAGAGGAATGAGCAGTTCTTC	once	TRBV10-3	TRBJ2-1	20	TRBD2
CASSLASGRYYEQYF	TGTGCCAGCAGCTTAGCGTCAGGTCGGTACTACGAGCAGTACTTC	NA	TRBV7-9	TRBJ2-7	15	NA
CASSLGGGPNQPQHF	TGTGCCAGCAGCTTAGGGGGGGGACCAAATCAGCCCCAGCATTTT	NA	TRBV7-8	TRBJ1-5	15	NA
CASSTPAGTENIQYF	TGTGCCAGCAGTACCCCGGCGGGTACGGAAAACATTCAGTACTTC	NA	TRBV6-5	TRBJ2-4	15	NA
CARPNRYTGELFF	TGTGCCAGGCCAAATCGGTACACCGGGGAGCTGTTTTTT	NA	TRBV6-1	TRBJ2-2	13	NA
CASSLAVGVTIGETQYF	TGTGCCAGCAGCTTGGCCGTCGGGGTAACGATTGGAGAGACCCAGTACTTC	NA	TRBV5-6	TRBJ2-5	17	NA
CASSGRVLSTDTQYF	TGTGCCAGTAGCGGAAGGGTTCTTAGCACAGATACGCAGTATTTT	NA	TRBV19	TRBJ2-3	15	NA
CASSSQNSGGEQYF	TGTGCCAGCAGCTCCCAAAATTCCGGGGGCGAGCAGTACTTC	once	TRBV7-6	TRBJ2-7	14	NA
CASSAGTGMGLHEQYF	TGTGCCAGCAGTGCCGGGACAGGGATGGGGCTTCACGAGCAGTACTTC	NA	TRBV2	TRBJ2-7	16	TRBD1
CSVILAGDGSEQFF	TGCAGCGTTATACTAGCGGGAGATGGGAGTGAGCAGTTCTTC	NA	TRBV29-1	TRBJ2-1	14	TRBD2
CASSILEHPTGELFF	TGTGCCAGTAGTATATTAGAACACCCCACCGGGGAGCTGTTTTTT	NA	TRBV19	TRBJ2-2	15	NA
CASSLEGGGVTEAFF	TGCGCCAGCAGCTTGGAAGGAGGAGGAGTAACTGAAGCTTTCTTT	once	TRBV5-1	TRBJ1-1	15	NA
CASSVAGSAGELFF	TGTGCCAGCAGCGTGGCGGGCAGCGCCGGGGAGCTGTTTTTT	NA	TRBV9	TRBJ2-2	14	NA
CTSSHRYF	TGCACCAGCAGCCACAGATACTTC	NA	TRBV1	TRBJ1-2	8	NA
CASSTGVGANVLTF	TGTGCCAGTAGTACAGGGGTTGGGGCCAACGTCCTGACTTTC	NA	TRBV19	TRBJ2-6	14	NA
CASSVSSGADNEQFF	TGTGCCAGCAGCGTAAGTAGCGGGGCTGACAATGAGCAGTTCTTC	NA	TRBV9	TRBJ2-1	15	TRBD2
CATGPLMNTEAFF	TGTGCCACCGGCCCACTAATGAACACTGAAGCTTTCTTT	NA	TRBV15	TRBJ1-1	13	NA
CASSEALWGYGYTF	TGTGCCAGCAGTGAAGCGCTCTGGGGCTATGGCTACACCTTC	NA	TRBV6-1	TRBJ1-2	14	NA
CASSLRAIYNEQFF	TGTGCCAGCAGTTTGAGGGCTATTTACAATGAGCAGTTCTTC	NA	TRBV27	TRBJ2-1	14	NA
CASSQSRQAYRKSTVADTQYF	TGTGCCAGCAGCCAATCCAGACAGGCGTACCGAAAATCGACGGTCGCAGATACGCAGTATTTT	NA	TRBV7-6	TRBJ2-3	21	NA
CASSSNAEGPNTEAFF	TGTGCCAGCAGTTCTAACGCAGAGGGGCCGAACACTGAAGCTTTCTTT	NA	TRBV27	TRBJ1-1	16	NA
CASSLMSGTGELFF	TGTGCCAGCAGTTTAATGAGCGGGACCGGGGAGCTGTTTTTT	NA	TRBV27	TRBJ2-2	14	NA
CASSKAPRGQGHNYGYTF	TGTGCCAGCAGTAAGGCCCCGCGTGGACAGGGCCATAACTATGGCTACACCTTC	NA	TRBV27	TRBJ1-2	18	TRBD1
CAWSFAGLAGTNEQFF	TGTGCCTGGAGTTTCGCGGGACTAGCGGGAACAAATGAGCAGTTCTTC	NA	TRBV30	TRBJ2-1	16	TRBD2
CASSPGLAAYNEQFF	TGCGCCAGCAGCCCGGGACTAGCGGCCTACAATGAGCAGTTCTTC	few	TRBV4-3	TRBJ2-1	15	TRBD2
CSVDRGYTEAFF	TGCAGCGTTGATAGGGGCTACACTGAAGCTTTCTTT	NA	TRBV29-1	TRBJ1-1	12	NA
CASRTGSGNTRTDTQYF	TGTGCCAGCAGGACGGGTAGCGGGAACACACGCACAGATACGCAGTATTTT	NA	TRBV28	TRBJ2-3	17	TRBD2
CASTRASPGVGDTQYF	TGTGCCAGCACCCGGGCTAGCCCGGGAGTTGGAGATACGCAGTATTTT	once	TRBV27	TRBJ2-3	16	NA